This T cell receptor beta chain was observed in a study of T cell repertoires in cytomegalovirus infection. Study-level information: Alongside well-studied HLA-B-restricted CMV epitopes, recently identified HLA-C-restricted CMV epitopes were also used. Both a matching HLA type and CMV infection were indicated by public TCR beta signatures.

This CDR3 has 15 residues. Looked up from germline, CDR1 is MNHEY and CDR2 is SMNVEV (reference sequence). V was pared by 3 bases and J by 0 bases, with 4 bases of the junction left unmatched. One entry per CDR3 protein, called by TCRdb with MiXCR from the reads. This table holds 900,000 to 950,000 distinct CDR3 sequences, 31% found once. As concerns this clonotype: The antigen is undetermined.

Study findings and constraints: Adding up the frequency of public TCR beta families identified people who carried CMV plus the relevant HLA. Clonotypes of TCR beta that were HLA-C-restricted and CMV-specific dominated the ex vivo response.

The receptor's source is a human donor in good health (CMV status not recorded). Some clones in this sample may be carry-over from other donors' samples. The J gene is TRBJ1-2, the V gene TRBV27; TRBD1 matches at 7 bases. Here the sequenced sample was cultured CD8+ T cells from PBMCs, taken from culture after CMV antigen stimulation. The CDR3 region has the DNA TGTGCCAGCAGTTTCGCAGGGACAGCTAACTATGGCTACACCTTC. Its translation: CASSFAGTANYGYTF.